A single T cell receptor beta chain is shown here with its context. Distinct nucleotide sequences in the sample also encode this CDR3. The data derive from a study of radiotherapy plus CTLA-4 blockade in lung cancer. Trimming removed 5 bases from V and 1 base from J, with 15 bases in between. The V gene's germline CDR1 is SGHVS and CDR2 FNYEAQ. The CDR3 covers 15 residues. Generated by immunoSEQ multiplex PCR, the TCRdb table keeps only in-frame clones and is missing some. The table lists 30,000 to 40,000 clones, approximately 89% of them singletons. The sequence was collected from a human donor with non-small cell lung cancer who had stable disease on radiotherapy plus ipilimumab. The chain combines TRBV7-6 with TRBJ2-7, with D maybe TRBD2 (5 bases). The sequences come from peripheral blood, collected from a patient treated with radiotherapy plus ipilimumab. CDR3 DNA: TGTGCCAGCAGCCCCGCAGCGGACGGTTCCTACGAGCAGTACTTC. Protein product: CASSPAADGSYEQYF.